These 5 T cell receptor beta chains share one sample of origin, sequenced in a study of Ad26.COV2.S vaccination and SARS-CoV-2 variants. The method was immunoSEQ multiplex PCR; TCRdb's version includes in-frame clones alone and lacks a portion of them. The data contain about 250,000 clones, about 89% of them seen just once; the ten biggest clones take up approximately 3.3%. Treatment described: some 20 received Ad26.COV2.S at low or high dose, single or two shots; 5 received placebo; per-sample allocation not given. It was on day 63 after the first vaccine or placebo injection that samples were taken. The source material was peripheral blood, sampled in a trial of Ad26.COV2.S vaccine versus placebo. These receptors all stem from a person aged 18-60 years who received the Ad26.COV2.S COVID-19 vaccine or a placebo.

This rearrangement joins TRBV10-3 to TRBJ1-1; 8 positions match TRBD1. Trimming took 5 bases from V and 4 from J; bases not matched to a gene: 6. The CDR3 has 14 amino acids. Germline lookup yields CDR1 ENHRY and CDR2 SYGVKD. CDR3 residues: CAISKSTGGTEAFF. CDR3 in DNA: TGTGCCATCAGTAAAAGTACAGGGGGCACTGAAGCTTTCTTT.

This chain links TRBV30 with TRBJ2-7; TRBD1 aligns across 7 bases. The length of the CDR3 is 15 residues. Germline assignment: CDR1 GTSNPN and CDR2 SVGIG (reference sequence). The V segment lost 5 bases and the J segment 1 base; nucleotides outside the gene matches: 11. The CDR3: CAWRKAGGPSYEQYF. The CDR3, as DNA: TGTGCCTGGCGTAAGGCAGGGGGACCGTCCTACGAGCAGTACTTC.

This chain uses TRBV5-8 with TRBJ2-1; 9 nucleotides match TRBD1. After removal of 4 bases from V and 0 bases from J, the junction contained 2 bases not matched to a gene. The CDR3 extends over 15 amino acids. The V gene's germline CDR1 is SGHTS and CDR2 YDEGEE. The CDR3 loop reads CASSRTGASYNEQFF. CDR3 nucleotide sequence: TGTGCCAGCAGCCGGACAGGGGCCTCCTACAATGAGCAGTTCTTC.

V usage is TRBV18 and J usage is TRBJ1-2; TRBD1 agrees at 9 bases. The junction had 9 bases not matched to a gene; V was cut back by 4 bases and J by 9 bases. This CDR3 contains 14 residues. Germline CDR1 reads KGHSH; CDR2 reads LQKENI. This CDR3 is CASSQSTGGWSYTF. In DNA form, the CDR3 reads TGTGCCAGCTCACAATCCACAGGGGGCTGGAGCTACACCTTC.

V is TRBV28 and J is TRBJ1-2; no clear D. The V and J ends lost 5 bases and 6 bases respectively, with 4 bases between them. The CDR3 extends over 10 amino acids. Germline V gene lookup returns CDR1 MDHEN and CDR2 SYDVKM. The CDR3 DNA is TGTGCCAGCAGTGGAAATGGCTACACCTTC. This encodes CASSGNGYTF.